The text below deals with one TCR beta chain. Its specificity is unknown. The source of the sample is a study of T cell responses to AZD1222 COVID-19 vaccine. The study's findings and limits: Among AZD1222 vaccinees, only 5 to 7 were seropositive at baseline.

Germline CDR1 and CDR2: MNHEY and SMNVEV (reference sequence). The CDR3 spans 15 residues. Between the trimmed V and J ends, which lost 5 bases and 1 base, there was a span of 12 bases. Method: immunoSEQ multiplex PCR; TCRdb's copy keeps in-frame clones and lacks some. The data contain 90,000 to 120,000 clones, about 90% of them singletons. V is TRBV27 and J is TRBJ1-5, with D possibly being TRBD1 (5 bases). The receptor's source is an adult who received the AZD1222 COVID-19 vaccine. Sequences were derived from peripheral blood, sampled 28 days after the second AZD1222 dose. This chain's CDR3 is CASSNGRESNQPQHF. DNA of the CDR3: TGTGCCAGCAGTAATGGCAGGGAGAGCAATCAGCCCCAGCATTTT.